The clone carrying this TCR beta chain was counted many times. Its antigen is still unknown. TCRdb ran MiXCR on the RT-PCR reads and lists one entry per CDR3 protein. Of 550,000 to 800,000 distinct CDR3 sequences in the sample, roughly 14% were seen once. This sample is part of a study of response to subunit inactivated influenza vaccine. The study, taken as a whole, reports: Authors suggested few new T cells are recruited by each seasonal influenza vaccination.

The V and J ends lost 3 bases and 0 bases respectively, with 12 bases between them. Germline V gene lookup returns CDR1 SGHRS and CDR2 YFSETQ. The CDR3 is 15 residues long. The TCR was taken from a man aged 50-59 years who received an inactivated influenza vaccine. This chain joins TRBV5-1 and TRBJ1-1, with D unclear. The sample here was PBMCs from blood, taken 14 days before vaccination. CDR3: CASSSLTHMNTEAFF. In DNA form, the CDR3 reads TGCGCCAGCAGCTCCCTAACCCACATGAACACTGAAGCTTTCTTT.